Presented here are 3 T cell receptor beta chains from one specimen sequenced in a study of blood T cells in healthy people across ages. Using a J-beta primer mix together with a sample-barcoded 5' primer, a second PCR was run for roughly 6 to 11 cycles. A single record per CDR3 protein comes from TCRdb applying MiXCR to the 5' RACE reads. The sample lists 1.8 million or so distinct CDR3 sequences; roughly two fifths were seen once. Sequencing was done on a sample of blood. The receptor set was obtained from a human donor in good health.

This clonotype turned up a few times. This chain links TRBV7-2 with TRBJ2-3; tentative D call: TRBD2 (5 bases). V was trimmed by 5 bases and J by 1 base, leaving 10 bases between them. CDR3 length: 14 residues. Germline CDR1 and CDR2: SGHTA and FQGNSA. CDR3 nucleotide sequence: TGTGCCAGCAGCGTTCGGACTCGCACAGATACGCAGTATTTT. Amino acid sequence: CASSVRTRTDTQYF.

The rearrangement joins TRBV20-1 to TRBJ2-7; D might be TRBD1 (6 bases). The CDR3 sequence is 15 residues long. V shed 3 bases and J shed 3 bases, with 18 bases lying between them. The V gene's germline CDR1 is DFQATT and CDR2 SNEGSKA (reference sequence). The DNA for the CDR3 is TGCAGTGCTAGGGATTCAGGGGATCCCGACTACGAGCAGTACTTC. Translation gives CSARDSGDPDYEQYF.

V and J are TRBV10-3 and TRBJ1-2; D ambiguous. Germline CDR1 ENHRY, CDR2 SYGVKD. CDR3 size: 14 residues. Trimming took 11 bases from V and 7 from J, leaving 23 bases between them. The CDR3, as DNA: TGTGCCGCCCATCCAGAGGCCCTAAGCTCTGGCTACACCTTC. Translating it yields CAAHPEALSSGYTF.